The clone carrying this T cell receptor beta chain was seen ten or more times. Its antigen is not identified. These data belong to a study of CD8 T cells in ankylosing spondylitis. V lost 4 bases to trimming and J lost 5 bases, with 6 bases between them. This CDR3 is built from 13 residues. CDR1 and CDR2 (germline): LNHNV, YYDKDF (reference sequence). Whole-study findings and limits: Clones linked with disease were CD8+ and fairly uncommon in the peripheral blood. From matched ankylosing spondylitis synovial fluid, disease-linked clones were reportedly recovered at significantly enriched levels. Past studies reported some motif variants in reactive arthritis synovial fluid and blood. For ankylosing spondylitis blood, a TCR beta motif of 7 to 9 highly homologous variants appeared characteristic.

Library preparation for TCR beta used quantitative 5'-RACE with molecular barcodes. TCRdb re-called the 5' RACE reads with MiXCR, one entry per CDR3 protein. The table includes 500,000 or so distinct CDR3 sequences, roughly 5.3% detected once. The genes are TRBV15 and TRBJ1-6; no clear D gene. Sequencing used blood, either unsorted or a sorted T cell fraction (not recorded which). The clonotype comes from a male donor with ankylosing spondylitis. CDR3 DNA sequence: TGTGCCACCAGCAAGATACATAATTCACCCCTCCACTTT. It yields the protein CATSKIHNSPLHF.